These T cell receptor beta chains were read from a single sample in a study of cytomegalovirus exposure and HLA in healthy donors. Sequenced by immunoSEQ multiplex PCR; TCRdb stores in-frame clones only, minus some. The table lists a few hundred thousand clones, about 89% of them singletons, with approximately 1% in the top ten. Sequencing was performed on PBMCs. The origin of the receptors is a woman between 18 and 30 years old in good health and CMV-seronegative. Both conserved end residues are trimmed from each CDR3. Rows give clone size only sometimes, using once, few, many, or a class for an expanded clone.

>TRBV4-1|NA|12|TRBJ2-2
ASSQGLNTGELF
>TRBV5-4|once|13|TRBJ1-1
ASSPTTGVNTEAF
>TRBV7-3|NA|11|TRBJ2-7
ASSLPGAYEQY
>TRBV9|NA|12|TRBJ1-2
ASSVGWGDYGYT
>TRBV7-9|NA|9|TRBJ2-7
ASSVGDEQY
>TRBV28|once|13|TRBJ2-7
ASSSTGTGFHEQY
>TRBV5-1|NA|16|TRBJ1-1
ASSLFSPGGRSGTEAF
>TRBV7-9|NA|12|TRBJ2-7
ASSPGTERYEQY
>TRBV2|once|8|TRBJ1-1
ASGDREAF
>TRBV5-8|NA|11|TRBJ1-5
ASSLAEVQPQH
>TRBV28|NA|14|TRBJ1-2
ASSRSFPRANYGYT
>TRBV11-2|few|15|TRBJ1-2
ASSSTNPGQGREGYT
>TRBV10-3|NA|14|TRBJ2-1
ASAPQLAGVLNEQF
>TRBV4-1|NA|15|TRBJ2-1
ASSQALAGASGGEQF
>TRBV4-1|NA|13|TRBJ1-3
ASSPGGDSGNTIY
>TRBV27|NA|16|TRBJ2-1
ASSNKTTLAGVYNEQF
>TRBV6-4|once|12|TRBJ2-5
ASISRIPQETQY
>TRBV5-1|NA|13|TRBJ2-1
ASSLGTSGVNEQF
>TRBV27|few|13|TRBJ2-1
ASGHWTGLYNEQF
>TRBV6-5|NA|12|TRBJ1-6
ASSPRDRGSPLH
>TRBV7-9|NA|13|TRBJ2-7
ASSLFGGGGYEQY
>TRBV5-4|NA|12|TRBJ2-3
ASSWTSGPDTQY
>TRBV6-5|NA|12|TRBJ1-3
ASSAYRAGNTIY
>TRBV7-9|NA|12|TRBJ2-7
ASSLGQVADEQY
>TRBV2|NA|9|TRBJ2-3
ASDLGQFRV
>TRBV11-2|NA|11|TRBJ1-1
ASSSDRNTEAF
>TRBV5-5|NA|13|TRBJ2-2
ASKRERPNTGELF
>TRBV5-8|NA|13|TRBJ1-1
ASSLIGGMNTEAF